A selection of T cell receptor beta chains follows, all from one sample in a study of control samples from healthy donors and cancer patients. Here immunoSEQ multiplex PCR was the method, and the copy in TCRdb shows in-frame clones only, minus some. The sample gives 25,000 to 35,000 clones, roughly 89% of which show up once; approximately 12% is in the top ten. Sequencing input: PBMCs. The receptors here all came from a man over 45 with lung cancer. The CDR3 runs from the conserved cysteine through the conserved F or W. Fields, in order: clone size, D gene, J gene, V gene, CDR3 DNA, CDR3 protein. A D gene is named only where the DNA matches it firmly. The size field is filled for only some rows; it gives once, few, many or a size class.

abundance: few
d_gene: TRBD2
j_gene: TRBJ2-7
v_gene: TRBV7-6
CDR3nt: TGTGCCAGCAGACCGGGACTAGGGGACGAGCAGTACTTC
CDR3aa: CASRPGLGDEQYF

abundance: -
d_gene: -
j_gene: TRBJ2-5
v_gene: TRBV14
CDR3nt: TGTGCCAGCAGCCGGGGTTCTGTCCACGGGAAAGAGACCCAGTACTTC
CDR3aa: CASSRGSVHGKETQYF

abundance: once
d_gene: -
j_gene: TRBJ1-5
v_gene: TRBV12-3/TRBV12-4
CDR3nt: TGTGCCAGCAGTTTAAGGGCGGATCAGCCCCAGCATTTT
CDR3aa: CASSLRADQPQHF

abundance: once
d_gene: TRBD2
j_gene: TRBJ2-7
v_gene: TRBV6-5
CDR3nt: TGTGCCAGCCGGATCGGGACTATTGAGACCTACGAGCAGTACTTC
CDR3aa: CASRIGTIETYEQYF

abundance: -
d_gene: -
j_gene: TRBJ2-2
v_gene: TRBV3-1/TRBV3-2
CDR3nt: TGTGCCAGCAGCCACCCCTTAAAGGAGCTGTTTTTT
CDR3aa: CASSHPLKELFF

abundance: once
d_gene: -
j_gene: TRBJ1-1
v_gene: TRBV9
CDR3nt: TGTGCCAGCAGCGTAGTGGGCGGTGAAGCTTTCTTT
CDR3aa: CASSVVGGEAFF

abundance: -
d_gene: TRBD2
j_gene: TRBJ2-1
v_gene: TRBV5-1
CDR3nt: TGCGCCAGCAGCTTGGCTGGGACTAGCGGGGGGGCGGATGAGCAGTTCTTC
CDR3aa: CASSLAGTSGGADEQFF

abundance: -
d_gene: TRBD2
j_gene: TRBJ2-7
v_gene: TRBV5-1
CDR3nt: TGCGCCAGCAGCCTTCTGGGGGAGGGTCATTACGAGCAGTACTTC
CDR3aa: CASSLLGEGHYEQYF

abundance: -
d_gene: -
j_gene: TRBJ2-1
v_gene: TRBV15
CDR3nt: TGTGCCACCAGCAGAGGGGGCTTTAGCTCCTACAATGAGCAGTTCTTC
CDR3aa: CATSRGGFSSYNEQFF

abundance: -
d_gene: -
j_gene: TRBJ1-2
v_gene: TRBV6-5
CDR3nt: TGTGCCAGCAGCTTCCTGAGCCCGGTTTACTATGGCTACACCTTC
CDR3aa: CASSFLSPVYYGYTF

abundance: once
d_gene: -
j_gene: TRBJ1-4
v_gene: TRBV7-2
CDR3nt: TGTGCCAGCAGCCTAGGGGGGGGCCGCACTAATGAAAAACTGTTTTTT
CDR3aa: CASSLGGGRTNEKLFF

abundance: -
d_gene: -
j_gene: TRBJ1-3
v_gene: TRBV6-5
CDR3nt: TGTGCCAGCAGCCTAAACTCTGGAAACACCATATATTTT
CDR3aa: CASSLNSGNTIYF

abundance: once
d_gene: TRBD1
j_gene: TRBJ1-5
v_gene: TRBV29-1
CDR3nt: TGCAGCGTGGCCGGGACAGGTAATCAGCCCCAGCATTTT
CDR3aa: CSVAGTGNQPQHF

abundance: -
d_gene: TRBD1
j_gene: TRBJ2-3
v_gene: TRBV10-3
CDR3nt: TGTGCCATCAGGGGACAGGGCACAGATACGCAGTATTTT
CDR3aa: CAIRGQGTDTQYF

abundance: -
d_gene: -
j_gene: TRBJ1-2
v_gene: TRBV5-1
CDR3nt: TGCGCCAGCAGCCCGGAGGTCGGCGTAAGACGAGGCTACACCTTC
CDR3aa: CASSPEVGVRRGYTF

abundance: -
d_gene: -
j_gene: TRBJ2-3
v_gene: TRBV5-1
CDR3nt: TGCGCCAGCAGCTTGGTCCCAGCGTCAATTGGTACAGATACGCAGTATTTT
CDR3aa: CASSLVPASIGTDTQYF